One and the same sample provided the 16 T cell receptor beta chains below, sequenced in a study of blood T cell repertoires in COVID-19. The repertoire was sequenced with immunoSEQ multiplex PCR; TCRdb's copy has only in-frame clones and lacks some. There are more than 85,000 clones in the sample; roughly 89% occur only once, and around 5.4% lies in the top ten. Material: peripheral blood. The receptors shown here come from a man between 65 and 80 years old with acute or convalescent COVID-19.

V usage is TRBV9 and J usage is TRBJ2-7; tentative D call: TRBD1 (6 bases). The CDR3 sequence is 15 residues long. The V and J ends lost 2 bases and 2 bases respectively, with 14 bases between them. Germline loops: CDR1 SGDLS, CDR2 YYNGEE. The CDR3: CASSVGQNSAYEQYF. The CDR3 DNA is TGTGCCAGCAGCGTGGGACAAAATTCCGCCTACGAGCAGTACTTC.

For the CDR3, the DNA is TGCGCCAGCAGTCAGGGGGCCAGTCAGCCCCAGCATTTT. Translated: CASSQGASQPQHF. The chain employs TRBV10-2 and TRBJ1-5; 8 positions agree with TRBD1. V trimming: 5 bases; J trimming: 6 bases; junction bases outside the gene matches: 3. This CDR3 has 13 amino acids. Germline assignment: CDR1 WSHSY and CDR2 SAAADI.

This chain joins TRBV9 and TRBJ1-1; D is possibly TRBD1 (5 bases). The germline CDR1 and CDR2 sequences are SGDLS and YYNGEE. The CDR3 has 17 amino acids. Trimming removed 0 bases from V and 3 bases from J, with 18 bases in between. The CDR3: CASSVDPQGARDTEAFF. Here the CDR3 DNA reads TGTGCCAGCAGCGTAGATCCTCAAGGGGCCAGGGACACTGAAGCTTTCTTT.

The rearrangement links TRBV9 to TRBJ1-4; 10 bases map to TRBD1. The CDR3 sequence is 15 residues long. Germline V CDR1 and CDR2: SGDLS, YYNGEE. Unmatched junction bases numbered 5, after V lost 4 bases and J lost 5 bases. The CDR3 nucleotides read TGTGCCAGCAGCATCGAGGGACAGGGGAATGAAAAACTGTTTTTT. The encoded protein is CASSIEGQGNEKLFF. The full variable domain, completed using reference TRBV9 and TRBJ1-4, is DSGVTQTPKHLITATGQRVTLRCSPRSGDLSVYWYQQSLDQGLQFLIQYYNGEERAKGNILERFSAQQFPDLHSELNLSSLELGDSALYFCASSIEGQGNEKLFFGSGTQLSVL.

The rearrangement joins TRBV7-2 to TRBJ1-1; D unclear. Germline loops: CDR1 SGHTA, CDR2 FQGNSA. The CDR3 runs 12 residues. The V end was cut by 5 bases, the J end by 10 bases, with 14 bases between. This chain's CDR3 is CASSPYGGRAFF. DNA for the CDR3: TGTGCCAGCAGCCCCTACGGAGGACGAGCTTTCTTT.

The rearrangement links TRBV3-1 (or the pseudogene TRBV3-2) to TRBJ1-2, with D unresolved. With 5 bases removed from V and 4 bases from J, the gap between germline ends came to 11 bases. The CDR3 consists of 13 residues. CDR1 LGHDT and CDR2 YNNKEL come from the germline V gene (reference sequence). The CDR3 loop reads CASSYAQSYGYTF. CDR3 nucleotide sequence: TGTGCCAGCAGCTACGCCCAGTCCTATGGCTACACCTTC.

This clone was seen a handful of times. V gene TRBV5-1 combines with J gene TRBJ2-7; 9 bases fit TRBD2. The CDR3 is 16 amino acids. The junction had 11 bases not matched to a gene; V was cut back by 4 bases and J by 3 bases. Germline V gene data show CDR1 as SGHRS and CDR2 as YFSETQ. CDR3 nucleotide sequence: TGCGCCAGCAGCCTGGCGGGGGCTAGCGGGAACTACGAGCAGTACTTC. Its protein is CASSLAGASGNYEQYF.

The chain has TRBV11-2 and TRBJ2-6, with a weak D call TRBD2 (5 bases). The CDR3 length is 15 residues. Between the trimmed V and J ends, which lost 3 bases and 0 bases, there was a span of 6 bases. The germline V gene encodes CDR1 SGHAT and CDR2 FQNNGV. The CDR3 sequence is CASSFAGSGANVLTF. The DNA for the CDR3 is TGTGCCAGCAGCTTTGCGGGCTCTGGGGCCAACGTCCTGACTTTC.

This chain links TRBV19 with TRBJ1-2; possibly TRBD1 for D (6 bases). The CDR3 contains 12 residues. The V gene's germline CDR1 is LNHDA and CDR2 SQIVND (reference sequence). Deletions cut 8 bases from V and 4 bases from J, with 11 bases between. The CDR3 loop reads CASSDRLYGYTF. In DNA, the CDR3 is TGTGCCAGTTCGGACAGACTCTATGGCTACACCTTC.

V gene TRBV4-1 combines with J gene TRBJ2-7, with 8 bases fitting TRBD1. The CDR3 runs 13 residues. The V segment lost 3 bases and the J segment 7 bases; nucleotides outside the gene matches: 5. Germline CDR1 reads MGHRA; CDR2 reads YSYEKL. The CDR3 loop reads CASSHQGAGEQYF. The CDR3 DNA reads as TGCGCCAGCAGCCATCAGGGGGCGGGGGAGCAGTACTTC.

Only one count was recorded for this clone. DNA of the CDR3: TGTGCCACCAGGGACAGGGGTTGGGGTACCGGGGAGCTGTTTTTT. It yields the protein CATRDRGWGTGELFF. The V and J genes are TRBV19 and TRBJ2-2, with 10 bases that match TRBD1. The CDR3 sequence is 15 residues long. CDR1 is LNHDA and CDR2 is SQIVND in the germline V gene (reference sequence). Germline trimming cut 10 bases from V and 5 bases from J; bases unmatched to any gene: 10.

The rearrangement uses TRBV5-1 and TRBJ2-1; TRBD2 matches 7 bases. CDR3 length: 14 residues. The trim removed 5 bases at V and 4 bases at J, leaving 6 bases unmatched. Germline V gene data show CDR1 as SGHRS and CDR2 as YFSETQ. The DNA for the CDR3 is TGCGCCAGCAGAGAGGCGGGAGAATACAATGAGCAGTTCTTC. This gives the protein CASREAGEYNEQFF.

The chain recombines TRBV10-3 with TRBJ1-3; the match to TRBD1 covers 9 bases. Germline CDR1 reads ENHRY; CDR2 reads SYGVKD. V was pared by 8 bases and J by 4 bases, with 21 bases of the junction left unmatched. The CDR3 spans 19 residues. As DNA, the CDR3 is TGTGCCATCGCAAATTTGGGCCTAATTGGGGACAGGGCAGGAAACACCATATATTTT. It translates to CAIANLGLIGDRAGNTIYF.

The genes are TRBV13 and TRBJ2-7; D gene ambiguous. Germline lookup yields CDR1 PRHDT and CDR2 FYEKMQ (reference sequence). Trimming left V 4 bases short and J 7 bases short, with 8 bases between. The CDR3 runs to 11 residues. CDR3: CASSSPMEQYF. DNA for the CDR3: TGTGCCAGCAGCTCCCCTATGGAGCAGTACTTC.

The chain employs TRBV7-2 and TRBJ2-7; the D is unclear. The CDR3 spans 14 residues. Germline V lookup: CDR1 SGHTA, CDR2 FQGNSA. V gave up 2 bases and J gave up 0 bases, with 8 bases separating them. CDR3 protein: CASSLSQVSYEQYF. The CDR3 nucleotides read TGTGCCAGCAGCTTATCGCAGGTCTCCTACGAGCAGTACTTC.

The chain carries TRBV6-2 or TRBV6-3 and TRBJ1-1; a possible D gene is TRBD1 (5 bases). The germline V and J ends were trimmed by 4 bases and 1 base, with 10 bases remaining between them. Germline assignment: CDR1 MNHEY and CDR2 SVGEGT. This CDR3 has 14 amino acids. DNA of the CDR3: TGTGCCAGCAGTTCGACAGAACCGAACACTGAAGCTTTCTTT. This encodes CASSSTEPNTEAFF.